A single sample is the source of the 19 T cell receptor beta chains below, sequenced in a study of regulatory and conventional T cells in RAG deficiency. Clones were read by immunoSEQ multiplex PCR, and TCRdb kept only the in-frame ones, dropping some. The data hold tens of thousands of clones, with 75% to 95% observed a single time. Regulatory T cells were sorted from blood as CD4+ CD25-high CD127-low cells. This sample also appeared in a second study, on regulatory T cells. That paper notes: Amplification used 52 TRBV primers and 13 TRBJ primers.

Sample: Tregs sorted from blood. These receptors were taken from a human donor in good health.

The chain carries TRBV7-9 and TRBJ1-1; no reliable D call. Deletions cut 0 bases from V and 12 bases from J, with 14 bases between. The germline gives CDR1 SEHNR, CDR2 FQNEAQ (reference sequence). The CDR3 sequence is 13 residues long. CDR3 loop: CASSLAGLTGPFF. CDR3 bases: TGTGCCAGCAGCTTAGCGGGCTTGACCGGCCCTTTCTTT.

J is TRBJ2-6 and V is TRBV9; D is unresolved. Trimming removed 5 bases at V and 2 bases at J, with 11 bases between. The CDR3 is 15 residues long. Germline V gene sequence: CDR1 SGDLS, CDR2 YYNGEE. This chain's CDR3 is CASSRRRAGANVLTF. In DNA form, the CDR3 reads TGTGCCAGCAGTCGCCGAAGGGCTGGGGCCAACGTCCTGACTTTC.

The CDR3 sequence: CAWRDFTDQPQHF. For the CDR3, the DNA is TGTGCCTGGAGGGATTTTACAGATCAGCCCCAGCATTTT. The chain carries TRBV30 and TRBJ1-5; no clear D gene. Germline CDR1 GTSNPN, CDR2 SVGIG (reference sequence). This CDR3 has 13 residues. V was shortened by 3 bases and J by 5 bases, with 11 bases between the two germline ends. Supplemented by reference TRBV30 and TRBJ1-5, the full variable domain reads SQTIHQWPATLVQPVGSPLSLECTVEGTSNPNLYWYRQAAGRGLQLLFYSVGIGQISSEVPQNLSASRPQDRQFILSSKKLLLSDSGFYLCAWRDFTDQPQHFGDGTRLSIL.

The CDR3 here is CASGLLVAGELFF. CDR3 nucleotide sequence: TGTGCTAGTGGTTTGTTAGTGGCCGGGGAGCTGTTTTTT. The V gene is TRBV12-5, the J gene TRBJ2-2, with unresolved D. The CDR3 sequence is 13 residues long. Trimming shortened V by 2 bases and J by 6 bases, and 7 bases separated the two germline ends. Per germline, CDR1 LGHNT and CDR2 FRNRAP.

This sequence joins TRBV10-2 and TRBJ1-1; tentatively, D is TRBD1 (6 bases). Germline CDR1 and CDR2: WSHSY and SAAADI. V lost 2 bases and J 3 bases, leaving 19 bases between the germline ends. The CDR3 is 17 amino acids. This chain's CDR3 is CASSERPGARWYTEAFF. The CDR3, as DNA: TGCGCCAGCAGTGAGCGGCCGGGGGCGCGGTGGTACACTGAAGCTTTCTTT.

V and J are TRBV19 and TRBJ1-1; 9 bases agree with TRBD1. The V gene's germline CDR1 is LNHDA and CDR2 SQIVND (reference sequence). The length of the CDR3 is 15 residues. Trimming at V came to 6 bases and at J to 0 bases, leaving 5 bases not matched to a gene. CDR3: CASSSRQGVNTEAFF. The CDR3 coding sequence is TGTGCCAGTAGCAGCCGACAGGGGGTGAACACTGAAGCTTTCTTT.

DNA for the CDR3: TGTGCCAGCTCACTCCTGAGTAGGGAGACCCAGTACTTC. Translating it yields CASSLLSRETQYF. The chain carries TRBV18 and TRBJ2-5; D is unresolved. The CDR3 covers 13 residues. Between the trimmed V and J ends, which lost 4 bases and 5 bases, there was a span of 11 bases. Germline loops: CDR1 KGHSH, CDR2 LQKENI. The entire variable domain, with the rest obtained from reference TRBV18 and TRBJ2-5, is as follows: NAGVMQNPRHLVRRRGQEARLRCSPMKGHSHVYWYRQLPEEGLKFMVYLQKENIIDESGMPKERFSAEFPKEGPSILRIQQVVRGDSAAYFCASSLLSRETQYFGPGTRLLVL.

The CDR3 DNA is TGTGCCAGCAGCTACGACACAGATACGCAGTATTTT. This translates into CASSYDTDTQYF. V is TRBV9 and J is TRBJ2-3; D uncertain. Deletions cut 4 bases from V and 2 bases from J, with 5 bases between. CDR1 is SGDLS and CDR2 is YYNGEE in the germline V gene. The CDR3 contains 12 residues.

The chain carries TRBV7-8 and TRBJ1-2; D gene uncertain. The CDR3 covers 12 residues. Per germline, CDR1 SGHVS and CDR2 FQNEAQ. V lost 4 bases, J lost 5 bases, and 8 bases lay in between. CDR3 nucleotide sequence: TGTGCCAGCAGCTCCGATATGTATGGCTACACCTTC. Translation gives CASSSDMYGYTF.

This clone showed up just a few times. V gene TRBV7-9 combines with J gene TRBJ1-1; the D gene is possibly TRBD1 (5 bases). The CDR3 spans 16 residues. Trimming left V 5 bases short and J 4 bases short, with 20 bases between. The germline gives CDR1 SEHNR, CDR2 FQNEAQ (reference sequence). The CDR3 DNA follows: TGTGCCAGCAGCCCCGGGAGGGGAGGTTTTGGCACTGAAGCTTTCTTT. Translated, it gives CASSPGRGGFGTEAFF.

The CDR3 nucleotides read TGTGCCAGCAGTCTCAATGGGGTCTACGAGCAGTACTTC. It specifies CASSLNGVYEQYF. The V gene is TRBV6-6, the J gene TRBJ2-7, with no clear D. In germline, CDR1 is MNHNY, CDR2 SVGAGI (reference sequence). Trimming pared 5 bases from V and 3 bases from J, leaving 11 bases between. CDR3 size: 13 residues.

This sequence joins TRBV9 and TRBJ2-3, with D unresolved. The germline V gene has CDR1 SGDLS and CDR2 YYNGEE. Trimming left V 4 bases short and J 3 bases short, with 6 bases between. There are 12 residues in the CDR3. The CDR3 is CASSPRTDTQYF. The CDR3 coding sequence is TGTGCCAGCAGCCCTCGAACAGATACGCAGTATTTT.

This clone showed up just once. The chain carries TRBV10-1 and TRBJ2-3; D remains ambiguous. Germline V gene sequence: CDR1 WNHNN, CDR2 SYGVQD (reference sequence). Trimming took 3 bases from V and 2 from J, leaving 9 bases between them. The CDR3 runs to 14 residues. CDR3 bases: TGCGCCAGCAGTGATGTAGTATCCACAGATACGCAGTATTTT. It codes for CASSDVVSTDTQYF.

The rearrangement uses TRBV10-3 and TRBJ1-5, with 7 bases that match TRBD1. CDR3 length: 13 amino acids. J lost 2 bases, V lost 6 bases, and 1 base had no gene match. Germline loops: CDR1 ENHRY, CDR2 SYGVKD. The CDR3, as DNA: TGTGCCATCAGCGACAGGGGCAATCAGCCCCAGCATTTT. Translating gives CAISDRGNQPQHF.

This chain uses TRBV9 with TRBJ2-1, with TRBD1 as a possible D gene (6 bases). Looked up from germline, CDR1 is SGDLS and CDR2 is YYNGEE. CDR3 size: 14 residues. Trimming removed 5 bases from V and 1 base from J, with 10 bases in between. The CDR3 coding sequence is TGTGCCAGCAGTGGGACACAGTCCTACAATGAGCAGTTCTTC. Translating it yields CASSGTQSYNEQFF. Full variable domain (remainder filled in from reference TRBV9 and TRBJ2-1): DSGVTQTPKHLITATGQRVTLRCSPRSGDLSVYWYQQSLDQGLQFLIQYYNGEERAKGNILERFSAQQFPDLHSELNLSSLELGDSALYFCASSGTQSYNEQFFGPGTRLTVL.

The chain is built from TRBV7-3 and TRBJ2-3, with D maybe TRBD2 (7 bases). The CDR3 has 15 residues. V was shortened by 5 bases and J by 2 bases, with 14 bases between the two germline ends. Germline CDR1 SGHTA, CDR2 FQGTGA. In DNA form, the CDR3 reads TGTGCCAGCAGCCCCAGGCGGGGGCCCACAGATACGCAGTATTTT. Amino acid sequence: CASSPRRGPTDTQYF.

This chain uses TRBV4-1 with TRBJ2-3, with 10 bases aligning to TRBD2. Losses at the gene ends were 8 bases for V and 2 bases for J; bases not matched to a gene: 22. The length of the CDR3 is 20 residues. Looked up from germline, CDR1 is MGHRA and CDR2 is YSYEKL. The CDR3: CASGKNPIAGGRQTTDTQYF. The CDR3 DNA follows: TGCGCCAGCGGCAAGAACCCCATAGCGGGGGGCCGCCAGACCACAGATACGCAGTATTTT.

The chain recombines TRBV5-1 with TRBJ2-7; 7 bases are a match to TRBD2. The CDR3 is 16 residues long. CDR1 and CDR2 from the germline V gene are SGHRS and YFSETQ. V shed 2 bases, J shed 2 bases, and the junction held 10 bases outside the gene matches. The CDR3 DNA follows: TGCGCCAGCAGCTTTTCTCTAGCGGCGCCGCCCTACGAGCAGTACTTC. Its translation: CASSFSLAAPPYEQYF.

The rearrangement uses TRBV6-1 and TRBJ1-6; TRBD1 matches 7 bases. This CDR3 region has 14 residues. Germline V gene sequence: CDR1 MNHNS, CDR2 SASEGT. With 6 bases clipped from V and 5 bases from J, the junction kept 4 bases outside the gene matches. The CDR3 loop reads CASSLGQNNSPLHF. The CDR3 DNA sequence: TGTGCCAGCAGCTTGGGACAGAATAATTCACCCCTCCACTTT.